The 27 T cell receptor beta chains reported below all come from one sample, sequenced in a study of CD8+CD57+ T cells in acquired aplastic anemia. For CDR3 and TCR beta VDJ profiling, genomic DNA was the template used. TCRdb re-called the reads with MiXCR, one entry per CDR3 protein. The data show about 200,000 distinct CDR3 sequences, roughly 35% seen once. Sequencing was done on a sample of sorted CD4+, CD8+, or CD8+CD57+ T cells (not recorded which) from PBMCs. These receptors were obtained from a human donor in good health, serving as a control.

This chain uses TRBV30 with TRBJ1-5; TRBD1 agrees at 7 bases. This CDR3 has 14 amino acids. V shed 7 bases, J shed 0 bases, and the junction held 6 bases outside the gene matches. Germline loops: CDR1 GTSNPN, CDR2 SVGIG (reference sequence). CDR3 DNA sequence: TGTGCCTCCGGACAGGTCAATAGCAATCAGCCCCAGCATTTT. It yields the protein CASGQVNSNQPQHF.

This clonotype was counted only a few times. The chain couples TRBV5-5 to TRBJ1-5; D is ambiguous. The CDR3 is 16 amino acids. Germline V gives CDR1 SGHKS, CDR2 YYEKEE (reference sequence). V gave up 2 bases and J gave up 3 bases, with 15 bases separating them. The CDR3 DNA follows: TGTGCCAGCAGCTTCCGACCCCCGGGTCCCAATCAGCCCCAGCATTTT. It translates to CASSFRPPGPNQPQHF.

The V gene is TRBV7-3, the J gene TRBJ2-7; 8 bases align to TRBD1. CDR3 length: 15 amino acids. Germline CDR1 reads SGHTA; CDR2 reads FQGTGA. Trimming took 3 bases from V and 5 from J; bases not matched to a gene: 9. CDR3 nucleotide sequence: TGTGCCAGCAGCTTGGGAGAAGCAGGGGGCGACGAGCAGTACTTC. It translates to CASSLGEAGGDEQYF.

Comment on this clonotype: Just one base apart from a much larger clone, this may be a read error. V usage is TRBV4-1 and J usage is TRBJ2-7, with a tentative D call TRBD2 (5 bases). Germline-derived CDR1 and CDR2 are MGHRA and YSYEKL. The CDR3 is 17 residues long. Trimming removed 4 bases from V and 1 base from J, with 20 bases in between. The CDR3 protein is CASSRGRRGVRSYEQYF. The DNA for the CDR3 is TGCGCCAGCAGCCGAGGTCGTCGGGGAGTTAGGTCCTACGAGCAGTACTTC.

This clonotype was counted ten times or more. The V call is TRBV2, the J call TRBJ2-1, with 14 positions matching TRBD2. CDR1 SNHLY and CDR2 FYNNEI come from the germline V gene. J was trimmed by 7 bases and V by 5 bases; bases with no gene match: 4. The CDR3 is made up of 15 amino acids. CDR3 amino acids: CASSSGLAGGNEQFF. CDR3 sequence (DNA): TGTGCCAGCAGTTCCGGACTAGCGGGGGGTAATGAGCAGTTCTTC.

The chain uses TRBV6-1 and TRBJ2-1, with 12 bases matching TRBD2. Germline CDR1 reads MNHNS; CDR2 reads SASEGT. Germline trimming cut 5 bases from V and 10 bases from J; bases unmatched to any gene: 9. The CDR3 runs 15 residues. The CDR3 nucleotides read TGTGCCAGCAGTCTCCAGACTAGCGGGAGTGGCGAGCAGTTCTTC. Translation: CASSLQTSGSGEQFF.

This chain links TRBV11-1 with TRBJ2-2; the match to TRBD2 covers 10 bases. This CDR3 region has 20 residues. The germline V gene has CDR1 SGHAT and CDR2 FQDESV (reference sequence). V shed 1 base and J 5 bases; nucleotides not matched to a gene: 16. CDR3 DNA sequence: TGTGCCAGCAGCTTAGTAGGTTTAGCGGGAGGTCCTTACCGGACCGGGGAGCTGTTTTTT. Its translation: CASSLVGLAGGPYRTGELFF.

At least ten counts were recorded for this clonotype. The genes are TRBV5-1 and TRBJ1-1; 7 bases are a match to TRBD1. CDR1 and CDR2 (germline): SGHRS, YFSETQ. V shed 4 bases, J shed 4 bases, and the junction held 4 bases outside the gene matches. The CDR3 contains 13 residues. CDR3 coding DNA: TGCGCCAGCAGCGTCCGGGACAGCACTGAAGCTTTCTTT. It specifies CASSVRDSTEAFF. Full variable domain (outside the CDR3, taken from reference TRBV5-1 and TRBJ1-1): KAGVTQTPRYLIKTRGQQVTLSCSPISGHRSVSWYQQTPGQGLQFLFEYFSETQRNKGNFPGRFSGRQFSNSRSEMNVSTLELGDSALYLCASSVRDSTEAFFGQGTRLTVV.

This clonotype was seen a handful of times. The rearrangement uses TRBV20-1 and TRBJ2-3, with a possible D match to TRBD2 (6 bases). V gave up 3 bases and J gave up 2 bases, with 12 bases separating them. Germline CDR1 reads DFQATT; CDR2 reads SNEGSKA (reference sequence). CDR3 length: 14 amino acids. The CDR3 nucleotides read TGCAGTGCTAGTCCGGGACTTACCACAGATACGCAGTATTTT. Encoded protein: CSASPGLTTDTQYF.

To note about this clonotype: A junction boundary mismatches the germline segment, possibly from a read error. The chain uses TRBV4-2 and TRBJ2-1; TRBD2 agrees at 8 bases. CDR3 length: 17 residues. Germline V gives CDR1 LGHNA, CDR2 YNFKEQ. The CDR3 sequence is CASGQASGSVVYNEQFF. CDR3 nucleotide sequence: TGTGCCAGCGGCCAAGCAAGCGGGAGTGTTGTTTACAATGAGCAGTTCTTC.

This clonotype was counted a few times. The chain joins TRBV4-1 to TRBJ2-1, with TRBD1 identical over 7 bases. Germline CDR1 and CDR2: MGHRA and YSYEKL. This CDR3 has 16 residues. Unmatched junction bases numbered 11, after V lost 5 bases and J lost 4 bases. CDR3 residues: CASSKNDRAGYNEQFF. The DNA for the CDR3 is TGCGCCAGCAGCAAAAACGACAGGGCCGGGTACAATGAGCAGTTCTTC.

This clonotype was seen at least ten times. The chain is built from TRBV2 and TRBJ1-1; no firm D call. This CDR3 is built from 14 residues. V was shortened by 6 bases and J by 4 bases, with 15 bases between the two germline ends. The germline CDR1 and CDR2 sequences are SNHLY and FYNNEI. CDR3 nucleotides: TGTGCCAGCAGGACTACGCATACTACCACTGAAGCTTTCTTT. This encodes CASRTTHTTTEAFF.

This clonotype was seen ten or more times. The rearrangement links TRBV29-1 to TRBJ1-2; D call uncertain. V was trimmed by 5 bases and J by 7 bases, leaving 23 bases between them. Looked up from germline, CDR1 is SQVTM and CDR2 is ANQGSEA. This CDR3 comprises 15 residues. CDR3 sequence reads: CSVSPWDTTQGGYTF. DNA of the CDR3: TGCAGCGTTTCCCCCTGGGATACCACCCAAGGTGGCTACACCTTC.

This clonotype was observed at least ten times. V gene TRBV5-8 combines with J gene TRBJ2-5, with D possibly being TRBD1 (5 bases). Per the germline V gene, CDR1 is SGHTS and CDR2 is YDEGEE. The ends were cut back, 1 base at V and 3 bases at J, with 13 bases in the middle. CDR3 length: 15 residues. The DNA for the CDR3 is TGTGCCAGCAGCTTGTATAGGGGCGAGGAAGAGACCCAGTACTTC. Its translation is CASSLYRGEEETQYF.

This clonotype came up a few times. The genes are TRBV29-1 and TRBJ1-6; TRBD1 aligns across 9 bases. Unmatched junction bases numbered 10, after V lost 6 bases and J lost 7 bases. The CDR3 spans 15 residues. Looked up from germline, CDR1 is SQVTM and CDR2 is ANQGSEA. In nucleotides, the CDR3 is TGCAGCGTCCGACAGGGGGGTAACGGGAATTCACCCCTCCACTTT. Translating gives CSVRQGGNGNSPLHF.

This clonotype was seen a few times. This CDR3 is missing its conserved last phenylalanine or tryptophan, likely due to a read error. V and J are TRBV2 and TRBJ2-1; possibly TRBD1 or TRBD2 for D (5 bases each). Germline V gene lookup returns CDR1 SNHLY and CDR2 FYNNEI. V was shortened by 7 bases and J by 10 bases, with 17 bases between the two germline ends. The CDR3 extends over 13 amino acids. The CDR3 region is CASTPGDRGEQFS. The CDR3 region has the DNA TGTGCCAGCACTCCCGGGGACCGAGGGGAGCAGTTCTCC.

The chain carries TRBV6-1 and TRBJ2-1; 11 bases are shared with TRBD1. Trimming cost V 5 bases and J 3 bases; bases outside gene matches: 6. The CDR3 has 16 residues. Germline lookup yields CDR1 MNHNS and CDR2 SASEGT. CDR3 sequence: CASSPDRGLDYNEQFF. CDR3 bases: TGTGCCAGCAGTCCGGACAGGGGGCTTGACTACAATGAGCAGTTCTTC.

This clonotype showed up just a few times. No conserved phenylalanine or tryptophan is present at the end of the CDR3, so a read error is the likely explanation. This chain connects TRBV2 to TRBJ1-3; no definite D call. The CDR3 is 11 residues long. Germline V gene data show CDR1 as SNHLY and CDR2 as FYNNEI. The V gene lost 8 bases and the J gene lost 4 bases, with 6 bases spanning the gap. The CDR3 DNA reads TGTGCCAGCGACGGCGGAAACACCATATATCTT. Residues: CASDGGNTIYL.

This clonotype was seen more than once but under ten times. The chain has TRBV5-1 and TRBJ1-3; 11 bases map to TRBD1. Germline V gene data show CDR1 as SGHRS and CDR2 as YFSETQ. The CDR3 is made up of 18 amino acids. Germline trimming cut 2 bases from V and 0 bases from J; bases unmatched to any gene: 7. The CDR3 sequence is CASSLGQGAFGSGNTIYF. Here the CDR3 DNA reads TGCGCCAGCAGCTTAGGACAGGGGGCGTTTGGCTCTGGAAACACCATATATTTT. The full variable domain, completed using reference TRBV5-1 and TRBJ1-3, is KAGVTQTPRYLIKTRGQQVTLSCSPISGHRSVSWYQQTPGQGLQFLFEYFSETQRNKGNFPGRFSGRQFSNSRSEMNVSTLELGDSALYLCASSLGQGAFGSGNTIYFGEGSWLTVV.

This clonotype has at least ten counts. V is TRBV15 and J is TRBJ2-5; the D gene is possibly TRBD2 (5 bases). Germline loops: CDR1 LNHNV, CDR2 YYDKDF (reference sequence). The ends were cut back, 3 bases at V and 2 bases at J, with 13 bases in the middle. The CDR3 consists of 15 residues. In DNA form, the CDR3 reads TGTGCCACCAGCAGTCGGATAGCGTCTCAAGAGACCCAGTACTTC. The encoded protein is CATSSRIASQETQYF. The variable domain in full, with the rest retrieved from reference TRBV15 and TRBJ2-5, is DAMVIQNPRYQVTQFGKPVTLSCSQTLNHNVMYWYQQKSSQAPKLLFHYYDKDFNNEADTPDNFQSRRPNTSFCFLDIRSPGLGDTAMYLCATSSRIASQETQYFGPGTRLLVL.

This clonotype was observed a handful of times. This chain links TRBV9 with TRBJ2-1; perhaps TRBD2 as D (6 bases). V lost 3 bases and J lost 0, with 19 bases in between. The CDR3 has 18 residues. The germline gives CDR1 SGDLS, CDR2 YYNGEE. In DNA, the CDR3 is TGTGCCAGCAGCGCTACCATACGTGGGGGAGGCTCCTACAATGAGCAGTTCTTC. Encoded protein: CASSATIRGGGSYNEQFF.

This sequence joins TRBV20-1 and TRBJ2-5, with 8 bases that match TRBD2. This CDR3 spans 14 amino acids. In germline, CDR1 is DFQATT, CDR2 SNEGSKA (reference sequence). Trimming removed 5 bases from V and 2 bases from J; junction bases left unmatched: 7. CDR3 amino acids: CSAPGGARQETQYF. The DNA of the CDR3 is TGCAGTGCTCCGGGGGGGGCACGGCAAGAGACCCAGTACTTC.

A word on this clonotype: This clone may be a read error of a much larger clone one base away. The gene calls are TRBV7-3 and TRBJ2-1; no definite D call. CDR1 is SGHTA, CDR2 FQGTGA, per germline. Trimming shortened V by 2 bases and J by 5 bases, and 10 bases separated the two germline ends. CDR3 size: 14 residues. The CDR3 loop is CASSLAATNNEQFF. The CDR3 DNA reads TGTGCCAGCAGCTTAGCAGCCACTAACAATGAGCAGTTCTTC.

This clonotype was counted at least ten times. V usage is TRBV2 and J usage is TRBJ2-3; D might be TRBD1 (6 bases). CDR1 SNHLY and CDR2 FYNNEI come from the germline V gene. The V end was cut by 2 bases, the J end by 2 bases, with 8 bases between. The CDR3 extends over 14 amino acids. In DNA, the CDR3 is TGTGCCAGCAGTGAAAGGGACAACACAGATACGCAGTATTTT. As protein: CASSERDNTDTQYF.

This clonotype was found a few times. This chain connects TRBV11-1 to TRBJ1-4, with 8 bases aligning to TRBD1. Losses at the gene ends were 2 bases for V and 3 bases for J; bases not matched to a gene: 2. Germline V gives CDR1 SGHAT, CDR2 FQDESV (reference sequence). The CDR3 loop spans 15 amino acids. CDR3 nucleotide sequence: TGTGCCAGCAGCTTAACAGGGGGATCTAATGAAAAACTGTTTTTT. Its translation is CASSLTGGSNEKLFF. The variable domain in full, with the rest retrieved from reference TRBV11-1 and TRBJ1-4, is EAEVAQSPRYKITEKSQAVAFWCDPISGHATLYWYRQILGQGPELLVQFQDESVVDDSQLPKDRFSAERLKGVDSTLKIQPAELGDSAMYLCASSLTGGSNEKLFFGSGTQLSVL.

There are a few counts of this clonotype. The chain couples TRBV7-2 to TRBJ2-6, with a possible D match to TRBD2 (6 bases). The CDR3 runs 13 residues. Germline V gene sequence: CDR1 SGHTA, CDR2 FQGNSA. Trimming cost V 0 bases and J 9 bases, with 6 bases left between them. The CDR3 DNA reads as TGTGCCAGCAGCTTAGCGCGGGGCAACGTCCTGACTTTC. It codes for CASSLARGNVLTF.

The gene calls are TRBV5-1 and TRBJ1-6, with 8 nucleotides matching TRBD1. The length of the CDR3 is 20 residues. The V gene end was trimmed by 0 bases and the J gene end by 2 bases; junction bases not matched to a gene: 13. Germline CDR1 reads SGHRS; CDR2 reads YFSETQ. CDR3 amino acids: CASSLAPFVQGAPYNSPLHF. In nucleotides, the CDR3 is TGCGCCAGCAGCTTGGCCCCTTTTGTGCAGGGGGCTCCCTATAATTCACCCCTCCACTTT.